Following are 23 T cell receptor beta chains from one sample sequenced in a study of pediatric ulcerative colitis (dated by TCRdb to about 2019). Libraries were constructed by the immunoSEQ multiplex PCR assay. Entries here come from immuneACCESS through TCRdb and include only in-frame sequences with V and J called. Some clones fail to appear in such tables; in the studies checked, an unresolved V gene covers under half of the shortfall, and the cause of the remainder is unknown. The sample table contains fewer than 30,000 clones; only one count was recorded for 70% to 75% of them. The top ten clones comprise under 10% of the sample. One to two pinch biopsies were taken from the rectum for research during colonoscopy. Sequenced sample: gut tissue. The receptors were gathered from a boy between 10 and 17 years old with severe ulcerative colitis.

This clone showed up just a few times. The chain joins TRBV5-4 to TRBJ1-2, with TRBD1 as a possible D gene (6 bases). This CDR3 is 14 amino acids long. Germline-derived CDR1 and CDR2 are SGHNT and YYREEE (reference sequence). Trimming removed 2 bases at V and 2 bases at J, with 10 bases between. The CDR3 spells CASSFIGQNYGYTF. The CDR3, as DNA: TGTGCCAGCAGCTTTATCGGACAGAACTATGGCTACACCTTC.

The chain joins TRBV5-1 to TRBJ1-3, with D hard to call. CDR3 size: 12 residues. Per germline, CDR1 SGHRS and CDR2 YFSETQ. V gave up 0 bases and J gave up 4 bases, with 2 bases separating them. The CDR3 protein is CASSLGGNTIYF. In DNA form, the CDR3 reads TGCGCCAGCAGCTTGGGAGGAAACACCATATATTTT.

The J gene is TRBJ1-1, the V gene TRBV6-4, with 8 positions matching TRBD1. The germline V gene has CDR1 MRHNA and CDR2 SNTAGT. V shed 2 bases, J shed 3 bases, and the junction held 23 bases outside the gene matches. The CDR3 totals 21 residues. The CDR3: CASSDPLGQDRRPSCDTEAFF. The DNA of the CDR3 is TGTGCCAGCAGTGACCCTTTGGGACAGGATAGGAGGCCTAGCTGCGACACTGAAGCTTTCTTT.

This chain uses TRBV19 with TRBJ2-7, with TRBD2 matching over 9 bases. This CDR3 has 13 residues. The trim removed 6 bases at V and 6 bases at J, leaving 6 bases unmatched. Germline CDR1 and CDR2: LNHDA and SQIVND (reference sequence). The CDR3 is CASSMGLAGEQYF. The CDR3 nucleotides read TGTGCCAGTAGCATGGGACTAGCAGGCGAGCAGTACTTC. Complete variable domain (other parts from reference TRBV19 and TRBJ2-7): DGGITQSPKYLFRKEGQNVTLSCEQNLNHDAMYWYRQDPGQGLRLIYYSQIVNDFQKGDIAEGYSVSREKKESFPLTVTSAQKNPTAFYLCASSMGLAGEQYFGPGTRLTVT.

The chain carries TRBV6-1 and TRBJ1-1; D gene unclear. This CDR3 comprises 12 residues. Trimming shortened V by 4 bases and J by 10 bases, and 13 bases separated the two germline ends. CDR1 and CDR2 from the germline V gene are MNHNS and SASEGT. The CDR3 DNA reads as TGTGCCAGCAGTGCATACATGGCTCGAGCTTTCTTT. Translating gives CASSAYMARAFF.

This clone has just a few counts. This rearrangement joins TRBV19 to TRBJ1-1, with no clear D. The CDR3 is 13 amino acids. Trimming left V 5 bases short and J 1 base short, with 8 bases between. CDR1 LNHDA and CDR2 SQIVND come from the germline V gene (reference sequence). CDR3: CASSGSKNTEAFF. DNA of the CDR3: TGTGCCAGTAGTGGGTCCAAGAACACTGAAGCTTTCTTT.

V usage is TRBV29-1 and J usage is TRBJ2-7, with TRBD2 identical over 9 bases. The germline V gene has CDR1 SQVTM and CDR2 ANQGSEA. After removal of 7 bases from V and 2 bases from J, the junction contained 6 bases not matched to a gene. The CDR3 spans 13 residues. The CDR3 DNA is TGCAGCGCCCGCGGGAGGGAGACCTACGAGCAGTACTTC. Translated, it gives CSARGRETYEQYF.

About this clone: This same CDR3 is encoded by further DNA sequences in the sample. The chain combines TRBV4-1 with TRBJ2-7, with unresolved D. CDR3 length: 13 residues. V gave up 1 base and J gave up 3 bases, with 7 bases separating them. Germline V gives CDR1 MGHRA, CDR2 YSYEKL. In DNA, the CDR3 is TGCGCCAGCAGCCAAGGACCCAGCTACGAGCAGTACTTC. The encoded protein is CASSQGPSYEQYF.

The chain combines TRBV21-1 with TRBJ2-7; whether TRBD1, the table's D call, matches the DNA was not checked. TRBV21-1 is described as a pseudogene. This CDR3 spans 16 amino acids. The CDR3 DNA reads as TGTGCCAGCACCAAAAAGGGGACAGGGGAGACCTACGAGCAGTACTTC. Its translation: CASTKKGTGETYEQYF.

Details on this clone: In the same sample, other DNA sequences code for this CDR3. The rearrangement links TRBV5-4 to TRBJ2-3; tentative D call: TRBD2 (6 bases). V was pared by 4 bases and J by 4 bases, with 19 bases between. The CDR3 has 16 amino acids. Germline CDR1 SGHNT, CDR2 YYREEE (reference sequence). CDR3 bases: TGTGCCAGCAGCACCAGACTAGAAGTCGGTTCAGATACGCAGTATTTT. This encodes CASSTRLEVGSDTQYF.

The rearrangement uses TRBV30 and TRBJ2-5; no clear D. Germline V gene sequence: CDR1 GTSNPN, CDR2 SVGIG (reference sequence). Deletions cut 1 base from V and 9 bases from J, with 9 bases between. The length of the CDR3 is 11 residues. The CDR3 sequence: CAWSERLAQYF. The DNA for the CDR3 is TGTGCCTGGAGTGAACGGCTCGCCCAGTACTTC.

The rearrangement uses TRBV27 and TRBJ1-3; TRBD1 agrees at 9 bases. The V segment lost 5 bases and the J segment 5 bases; nucleotides outside the gene matches: 4. This CDR3 spans 14 amino acids. Germline values: CDR1 MNHEY, CDR2 SMNVEV (reference sequence). As DNA, the CDR3 is TGTGCCAGCAGTCCGGGGACAGGGCGAAACACCATATATTTT. It codes for CASSPGTGRNTIYF.

The gene calls are TRBV7-9 and TRBJ1-1, with 8 nucleotides matching TRBD1. The CDR3 loop spans 12 amino acids. V lost 5 bases and J lost 4; bases outside the gene matches: 0. The germline gives CDR1 SEHNR, CDR2 FQNEAQ (reference sequence). CDR3 nucleotides: TGTGCCAGCAGCACAGGGGGCACTGAAGCTTTCTTT. As protein: CASSTGGTEAFF.

The chain combines TRBV30 with TRBJ2-5, with unresolved D. The CDR3 length is 13 residues. From germline, CDR1 is GTSNPN and CDR2 SVGIG (reference sequence). Between the trimmed V and J ends, which lost 1 base and 7 bases, there was a span of 13 bases. The CDR3 DNA reads TGTGCCTGGAGTGCCGGCACCATGGGGACCCAGTACTTC. It specifies CAWSAGTMGTQYF.

The V gene is TRBV5-6, the J gene TRBJ2-2; 8 nucleotides agree with TRBD1. The CDR3 length is 13 residues. Germline V gives CDR1 SGHDT, CDR2 YYEEEE. J gave up 6 bases and V 4 bases, and 2 bases lay outside the gene matches. The CDR3 sequence is CASSLTGAGELFF. The CDR3 DNA is TGTGCCAGCAGCCTGACAGGGGCCGGGGAGCTGTTTTTT.

The genes are TRBV30 and TRBJ1-1, with 9 nucleotides matching TRBD1. Germline V CDR1 and CDR2: GTSNPN, SVGIG (reference sequence). The V gene end was trimmed by 5 bases and the J gene end by 2 bases; junction bases not matched to a gene: 3. The CDR3 extends over 13 amino acids. CDR3 sequence reads: CAWGTGLNTEAFF. The DNA of the CDR3 is TGTGCCTGGGGGACAGGGCTAAACACTGAAGCTTTCTTT.

The chain carries TRBV5-1 and TRBJ2-1; the match to TRBD1 covers 8 bases. The trim removed 4 bases at V and 7 bases at J, leaving 7 bases unmatched. This CDR3 is 14 amino acids long. Germline CDR1 SGHRS, CDR2 YFSETQ. In DNA form, the CDR3 reads TGCGCCAGCAGCCCGAGCCGACAGGGGAATGAGCAGTTCTTC. This encodes CASSPSRQGNEQFF.

The chain uses TRBV4-2 and TRBJ2-7; weak D call: TRBD2 (6 bases). The CDR3 spans 15 residues. The V end was cut by 2 bases, the J end by 0 bases, with 11 bases between. CDR1 is LGHNA, CDR2 YNFKEQ, per germline. CDR3 in DNA: TGTGCCAGCAGCCAATTCGGCGGGGACTCCTACGAGCAGTACTTC. Translating it yields CASSQFGGDSYEQYF.

This clone occurred a few times. The rearrangement links TRBV5-6 to TRBJ2-3; tentative D call: TRBD1 (8 bases). CDR1 is SGHDT, CDR2 YYEEEE, per germline. The CDR3 extends over 18 amino acids. V was shortened by 4 bases and J by 4 bases, with 25 bases between the two germline ends. The CDR3: CASSLPTWTGRAADTQYF. The CDR3 DNA sequence: TGTGCCAGCAGCCTGCCAACATGGACAGGGAGGGCCGCAGATACGCAGTATTTT.

CDR3 DNA sequence: TGTGCCAGCAGTCACCTAGCGGGAGGGTTATACAATGAGCAGTTCTTC. Translated, it gives CASSHLAGGLYNEQFF. The J gene is TRBJ2-1, the V gene TRBV14, with TRBD2 identical over 12 bases. Germline loops: CDR1 SGHDN, CDR2 FVKESK. The CDR3 has 16 amino acids. The V and J ends lost 6 bases and 4 bases, in that order; junction bases with no gene match: 7.

As for this clone: Mismatch with germline at one junction end may stem from a read error. CDR3 loop: CASSLSEYNEQFF. The CDR3 DNA reads as TGTGCTAGCAGCTTATCGGAGTACAATGAGCAGTTCTTC. This chain links TRBV7-7 with TRBJ2-1; unclear D gene. CDR3 length equals 13 residues. Germline CDR1 SSHAT, CDR2 FNYEAQ (reference sequence).

A few counts support this clone. The V and J genes are TRBV10-3 and TRBJ2-5; D gene ambiguous. The CDR3 consists of 14 residues. V lost 3 bases and J 5 bases, leaving 13 bases between the germline ends. Per germline, CDR1 ENHRY and CDR2 SYGVKD. CDR3 region: CAISDPAFAETQYF. The CDR3 coding sequence is TGTGCCATCAGTGACCCCGCATTCGCGGAGACCCAGTACTTC.

The genes are TRBV23-1 and TRBJ2-7; D is perhaps TRBD1 (5 bases). TRBV23-1 is an ORF, with its function uncertain. The V end was cut by 7 bases, the J end by 0 bases, with 16 bases between. The CDR3 covers 15 residues. CDR3 region: CASTPRKQASYEQYF. The CDR3, as DNA: TGCGCCAGCACCCCGAGAAAACAGGCCTCCTACGAGCAGTACTTC.